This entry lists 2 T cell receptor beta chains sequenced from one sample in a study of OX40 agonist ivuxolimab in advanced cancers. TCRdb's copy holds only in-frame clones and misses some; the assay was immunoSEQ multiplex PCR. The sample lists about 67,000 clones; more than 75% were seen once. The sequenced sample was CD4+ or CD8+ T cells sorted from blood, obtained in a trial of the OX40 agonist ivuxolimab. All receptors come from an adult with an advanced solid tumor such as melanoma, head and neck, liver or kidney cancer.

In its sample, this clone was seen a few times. In DNA form, the CDR3 reads TGCAGCGTTACCGACAGGGGGGGTAATGAGCAGTTCTTC. The encoded protein is CSVTDRGGNEQFF. J is TRBJ2-1 and V is TRBV29-1; 9 bases are shared with TRBD1. Unmatched junction bases numbered 6, after V lost 5 bases and J lost 7 bases. Germline V gene lookup returns CDR1 SQVTM and CDR2 ANQGSEA. CDR3 length: 13 residues.

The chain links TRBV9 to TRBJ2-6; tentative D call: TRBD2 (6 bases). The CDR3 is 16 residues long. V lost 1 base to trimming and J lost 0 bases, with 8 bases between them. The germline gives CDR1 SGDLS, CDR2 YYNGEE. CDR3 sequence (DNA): TGTGCCAGCAGCGTAATGGGGGGCTCTGGGGCCAACGTCCTGACTTTC. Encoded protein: CASSVMGGSGANVLTF.